The 30 T cell receptor beta chains below all came from one sample that was sequenced in a study of memory CD4+ T cells and cytomegalovirus serostatus. Sequenced by immunoSEQ multiplex PCR; TCRdb stores in-frame clones only, minus some. The sample has tens of thousands of clones, 79% seen once; the top ten hold about 5.8%. The sort gate was single viable CD3+CD4+CD8-CD45RO+ cells for memory CD4+ T cells. The material sequenced was memory CD4+ T cells from blood. The origin of the receptors is an adult in good health and CMV-seropositive.

J is TRBJ1-2 and V is TRBV16, with D possibly matching TRBD1 (6 bases). The V end lost 3 bases, the J end lost 7 bases, and 15 bases lay between the germline ends. The CDR3 totals 14 residues. CDR1 KGHSY and CDR2 FQNENV come from the germline V gene. In DNA form, the CDR3 reads TGTGCCAGCAGCCAGGAGGGGGTCGGTGCTGGCTACACCTTC. Amino acid sequence: CASSQEGVGAGYTF.

J is TRBJ1-2 and V is TRBV28; D gene ambiguous. With 6 bases removed from V and 4 bases from J, the gap between germline ends came to 18 bases. Germline loops: CDR1 MDHEN, CDR2 SYDVKM. The CDR3 is made up of 15 amino acids. The CDR3 DNA reads as TGTGCCAGCAGCCCCCGCGGGCCTAAGATCTATGGCTACACCTTC. Residues: CASSPRGPKIYGYTF.

The chain links TRBV2 to TRBJ1-2, with D hard to call. Looked up from germline, CDR1 is SNHLY and CDR2 is FYNNEI. With 5 bases removed from V and 0 bases from J, the gap between germline ends came to 13 bases. The CDR3 is 15 amino acids. The CDR3 spells CASSLGRGANYGYTF. In nucleotides, the CDR3 is TGTGCCAGCAGTTTGGGCAGAGGAGCTAACTATGGCTACACCTTC.

The rearrangement uses TRBV7-2 and TRBJ2-5; TRBD1 agrees at 7 bases. Judging by the DNA end, TRBJ2-7 fits better; the J call may be wrong. This CDR3 is 15 amino acids long. CDR1 and CDR2 (germline): SGHTA, FQGNSA. CDR3 sequence (DNA): TGTGCCAGCAGCTCTCGGGACAGCTATTTCTACGAGCAGTACTTC. Its protein is CASSSRDSYFYEQYF.

V usage is TRBV4-2 and J usage is TRBJ1-2; 10 positions match TRBD1. The trim removed 5 bases at V and 6 bases at J, leaving 6 bases unmatched. Germline V lookup: CDR1 LGHNA, CDR2 YNFKEQ. The CDR3 loop spans 14 amino acids. This CDR3 is CASSWGTGVNGYTF. The CDR3 bases are TGTGCCAGCAGCTGGGGGACAGGGGTGAATGGCTACACCTTC.

This chain links TRBV7-8 with TRBJ1-6; D is ambiguous. CDR1 is SGHVS and CDR2 is FQNEAQ in the germline V gene. The CDR3 has 18 amino acids. V was pared by 1 base and J by 9 bases, with 22 bases between. CDR3 nucleotides: TGTGCCAGCAGCTTAGATTCGGGCTTGAGGGTGAGAGGTTCACCCCTCCACTTT. It yields the protein CASSLDSGLRVRGSPLHF.

The genes are TRBV6-1 and TRBJ1-2, with unresolved D. This CDR3 has 11 residues. Germline CDR1 reads MNHNS; CDR2 reads SASEGT. V dropped 6 bases and J dropped 8 bases, with 10 bases sitting between them. The CDR3 sequence is CASSNGRGYTF. The CDR3, as DNA: TGTGCCAGCAGCAACGGCCGAGGCTACACCTTC.

This chain connects TRBV21-1 to TRBJ2-3; the table assigns TRBD2, which was not confirmed against the DNA. TRBV21-1 is a pseudogene. This CDR3 comprises 15 residues. The CDR3 DNA is TGTGCCAGCAGCAGGCGGAATCCTTCCACAGATACGCAGTATTTT. It encodes CASSRRNPSTDTQYF.

The rearrangement joins TRBV5-4 to TRBJ1-4; TRBD1 matches at 7 bases. V trimming: 4 bases; J trimming: 7 bases; junction bases outside the gene matches: 13. The germline V gene has CDR1 SGHNT and CDR2 YYREEE (reference sequence). CDR3 size: 16 residues. In DNA, the CDR3 is TGTGCCAGCAGCCCGGACCACAGGGGAGGTGGTGAAAAACTGTTTTTT. Its protein is CASSPDHRGGGEKLFF.

This chain links TRBV28 with TRBJ1-6; D gene unclear. In germline, CDR1 is MDHEN, CDR2 SYDVKM. The CDR3 extends over 15 amino acids. V was shortened by 5 bases and J by 14 bases, with 22 bases between the two germline ends. The CDR3 DNA sequence: TGTGCCAGCAGTATCGGCCCCCCGGGCCGATTCACCCTCCACTTT. Translated, it gives CASSIGPPGRFTLHF.

V usage is TRBV6-1 and J usage is TRBJ2-1; a possible D gene is TRBD2 (6 bases). V gave up 1 base and J gave up 2 bases, with 6 bases separating them. The CDR3 length is 14 residues. Per germline, CDR1 MNHNS and CDR2 SASEGT. In DNA, the CDR3 is TGTGCCAGCAGTGAAGAGCGGGCCTACAATGAGCAGTTCTTC. Its translation is CASSEERAYNEQFF.

This rearrangement joins TRBV5-1 to TRBJ2-5; the match to TRBD2 covers 9 bases. V was pared by 5 bases and J by 5 bases, with 16 bases of the junction left unmatched. CDR1 and CDR2 from the germline V gene are SGHRS and YFSETQ. The CDR3 spans 17 residues. The CDR3 reads CASSRGNSGRGRETQYF. In DNA form, the CDR3 reads TGCGCCAGCAGTCGTGGGAATAGCGGGAGAGGTCGTGAGACCCAGTACTTC.

The chain is built from TRBV4-2 and TRBJ1-3, with TRBD1 identical over 8 bases. Germline CDR1 reads LGHNA; CDR2 reads YNFKEQ. The ends lost 2 bases at V and 4 bases at J; junction bases unmatched: 7. The CDR3 extends over 16 amino acids. The CDR3 DNA is TGTGCCAGCAGCCAAATTCAGGGGGCGGAAGGAAACACCATATATTTT. Protein product: CASSQIQGAEGNTIYF.

V gene TRBV19 combines with J gene TRBJ2-6; TRBD1 aligns across 9 bases. Germline V gene sequence: CDR1 LNHDA, CDR2 SQIVND (reference sequence). This CDR3 spans 20 amino acids. Unmatched junction bases numbered 12, after V lost 3 bases and J lost 0 bases. The CDR3 sequence: CASSINRGLALLSGANVLTF. The CDR3 nucleotides read TGTGCCAGTAGTATCAACAGGGGGCTAGCTCTACTCTCTGGGGCCAACGTCCTGACTTTC.

This clone was found once. The gene calls are TRBV9 and TRBJ2-2; TRBD2 matches 9 bases. The V gene's germline CDR1 is SGDLS and CDR2 YYNGEE. The CDR3 covers 14 residues. Trimming removed 7 bases from V and 0 bases from J; junction bases left unmatched: 1. The CDR3 spells CASERGANTGELFF. CDR3 nucleotides: TGTGCCAGCGAGCGGGGGGCGAACACCGGGGAGCTGTTTTTT.

V gene TRBV7-8 combines with J gene TRBJ2-7; D is possibly TRBD1 (6 bases). The germline V gene encodes CDR1 SGHVS and CDR2 FQNEAQ. V shed 3 bases and J shed 3 bases, with 12 bases lying between them. The CDR3 totals 14 residues. Here the CDR3 DNA reads TGTGCCAGCAGCTTGGGGGACATCGACTACGAGCAGTACTTC. It encodes CASSLGDIDYEQYF. The variable domain in full, with the rest retrieved from reference TRBV7-8 and TRBJ2-7, is GAGVSQSPRYKVAKRGQDVALRCDPISGHVSLFWYQQALGQGPEFLTYFQNEAQLDKSGLPSDRFFAERPEGSVSTLKIQRTQQEDSAVYLCASSLGDIDYEQYFGPGTRLTVT.

The chain employs TRBV13 and TRBJ2-3, with D perhaps TRBD1 or TRBD2 (5 bases each). Trimming took off 4 bases at V and 1 base at J, with 15 bases between the two ends. This CDR3 is 16 amino acids long. In germline, CDR1 is PRHDT, CDR2 FYEKMQ (reference sequence). The DNA of the CDR3 is TGTGCCAGCAGCTCCCTTAGAAGGGACGGCACAGATACGCAGTATTTT. Translating it yields CASSSLRRDGTDTQYF.

V and J are TRBV5-4 and TRBJ2-5; 16 bases align to TRBD2. This CDR3 contains 19 residues. Germline V lookup: CDR1 SGHNT, CDR2 YYREEE (reference sequence). V lost 4 bases, J lost 1 base, and 10 bases stayed unmatched. The CDR3 DNA follows: TGTGCCAGCAGCCAAATCGGGACTAGCGGGGGGGCAGTCCAAGAGACCCAGTACTTC. It translates to CASSQIGTSGGAVQETQYF.

The chain joins TRBV7-8 to TRBJ2-7; no reliable D call. Trimming took 4 bases from V and 6 from J, leaving 7 bases between them. The germline V gene encodes CDR1 SGHVS and CDR2 FQNEAQ. The CDR3 consists of 11 residues. The CDR3 nucleotides read TGTGCCAGCAGCTCCCACTTCGAGCAGTACTTC. Protein: CASSSHFEQYF. Using reference TRBV7-8 and TRBJ2-7 for the parts outside the CDR3, the full variable domain is GAGVSQSPRYKVAKRGQDVALRCDPISGHVSLFWYQQALGQGPEFLTYFQNEAQLDKSGLPSDRFFAERPEGSVSTLKIQRTQQEDSAVYLCASSSHFEQYFGPGTRLTVT.

The gene calls are TRBV28 and TRBJ2-1; 14 bases agree with TRBD2. This CDR3 region has 18 residues. Germline CDR1 reads MDHEN; CDR2 reads SYDVKM. Trimming cost V 6 bases and J 6 bases; bases outside gene matches: 13. The CDR3 DNA reads as TGTGCCAGCAGCCAGACTAGCGGGAGGGCCTTATGGCCCAATGAGCAGTTCTTC. Its translation is CASSQTSGRALWPNEQFF.

The chain uses TRBV7-2 and TRBJ2-1; D is undetermined. CDR1 and CDR2 from the germline V gene are SGHTA and FQGNSA. This CDR3 has 12 residues. V was shortened by 4 bases and J by 10 bases, with 11 bases between the two germline ends. This chain's CDR3 is CASSSPVGEQFF. DNA for the CDR3: TGTGCCAGCAGCTCCCCCGTAGGGGAGCAGTTCTTC.

The chain combines TRBV5-6 with TRBJ1-2; D remains ambiguous. Germline V lookup: CDR1 SGHDT, CDR2 YYEEEE. Trimming cost V 0 bases and J 8 bases, with 14 bases left between them. This CDR3 is 14 amino acids long. The DNA for the CDR3 is TGTGCCAGCAGCTTGGACTCCACTCCGCGCGGCTACACCTTC. This gives the protein CASSLDSTPRGYTF.

On this clone itself: Relative to the germline gene, one junction end is altered; a read error may explain this. The gene calls are TRBV5-4 and TRBJ2-2; D is unresolved. Germline assignment: CDR1 SGHNT and CDR2 YYREEE (reference sequence). The CDR3 contains 16 residues. The CDR3 region has the DNA TGCGCCAGCAGCCAAGAGAGGACGTGGAACACCGGGGAGCTGTTTTTT. This encodes CASSQERTWNTGELFF.

The chain carries TRBV6-5 and TRBJ1-1; no reliable D call. Trimming stripped 3 bases from V and 0 bases from J, with 11 bases between. CDR1 and CDR2 from the germline V gene are MNHEY and SVGAGI. The CDR3 totals 15 residues. CDR3 DNA: TGTGCCAGCAGTTATGGACTCATCATGAACACTGAAGCTTTCTTT. As protein: CASSYGLIMNTEAFF.

This clone was recorded only once. This CDR3 reads CASSLAKTQYF. CDR3 sequence (DNA): TGTGCCAGCAGCCTCGCCAAGACCCAGTACTTC. This chain connects TRBV11-2 to TRBJ2-5; D is unclear. V dropped 5 bases and J dropped 6 bases, with 7 bases sitting between them. CDR1 and CDR2 from the germline V gene are SGHAT and FQNNGV. The CDR3 sequence is 11 residues long.

The chain recombines TRBV11-3 with TRBJ2-5; D remains unclear. The germline V and J ends were trimmed by 6 bases and 3 bases, with 8 bases remaining between them. The CDR3 is made up of 12 amino acids. The germline V gene has CDR1 SGHNT and CDR2 YENEEA. The CDR3 reads CASRGPEETQYF. The CDR3 DNA is TGTGCCAGCAGAGGACCGGAAGAGACCCAGTACTTC. Together with reference TRBV11-3 and TRBJ2-5, the CDR3 gives the full variable domain: EAGVVQSPRYKIIEKKQPVAFWCNPISGHNTLYWYLQNLGQGPELLIRYENEEAVDDSQLPKDRFSAERLKGVDSTLKIQPAELGDSAVYLCASRGPEETQYFGPGTRLLVL.

The chain has TRBV6-5 and TRBJ1-4; TRBD1 aligns across 10 bases. The CDR3 totals 15 residues. V was clipped by 6 bases and J by 5 bases; unmatched bases: 6. Germline CDR1 and CDR2: MNHEY and SVGAGI. The DNA for the CDR3 is TGTGCCAGCAGCGACAGACAGGGGGCGAATGAAAAACTGTTTTTT. This encodes CASSDRQGANEKLFF.

The chain recombines TRBV9 with TRBJ2-7; 13 bases agree with TRBD2. The CDR3 is made up of 15 amino acids. With V trimmed by 4 bases and J by 7 bases, 8 bases remained unmatched. Germline V gives CDR1 SGDLS, CDR2 YYNGEE. In DNA, the CDR3 is TGTGCCAGCAGCAGTACTAGCGGGAGGGCAGGTGAGCAGTACTTC. Encoded protein: CASSSTSGRAGEQYF.

The DNA of the CDR3 is TGTGCCAGCAGTTACTCGACCGGCTCTGGAAACACCATATATTTT. The encoded protein is CASSYSTGSGNTIYF. This rearrangement joins TRBV6-5 to TRBJ1-3; D uncertain. CDR1 is MNHEY and CDR2 is SVGAGI in the germline V gene. The V and J ends lost 0 bases and 0 bases respectively, with 6 bases between them. This CDR3 is 15 amino acids long.

CDR3 loop: CASSVVGGGTGELFF. The CDR3 region has the DNA TGTGCCAGCAGCGTAGTGGGGGGGGGCACCGGGGAGCTGTTTTTT. The chain employs TRBV9 and TRBJ2-2; 7 nucleotides line up with TRBD2. The CDR3 extends over 15 amino acids. The V gene's germline CDR1 is SGDLS and CDR2 YYNGEE. Trimming at V came to 0 bases and at J to 4 bases, leaving 3 bases not matched to a gene.